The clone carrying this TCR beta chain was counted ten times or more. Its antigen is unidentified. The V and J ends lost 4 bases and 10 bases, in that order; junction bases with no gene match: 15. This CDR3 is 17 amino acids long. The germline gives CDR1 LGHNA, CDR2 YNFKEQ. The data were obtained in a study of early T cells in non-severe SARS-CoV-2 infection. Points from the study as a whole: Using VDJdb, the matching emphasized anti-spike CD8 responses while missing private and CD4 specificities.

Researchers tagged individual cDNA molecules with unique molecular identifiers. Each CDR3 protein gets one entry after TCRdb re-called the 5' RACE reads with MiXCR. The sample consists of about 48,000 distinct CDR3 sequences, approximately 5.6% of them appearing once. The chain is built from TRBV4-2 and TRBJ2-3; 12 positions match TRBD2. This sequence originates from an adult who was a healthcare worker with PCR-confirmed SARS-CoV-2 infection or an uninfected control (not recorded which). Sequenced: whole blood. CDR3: CASSPQLAGGDPQAQYF. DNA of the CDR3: TGTGCCAGCAGCCCTCAACTAGCGGGGGGCGATCCGCAGGCGCAGTATTTT.